The 18 T cell receptor beta chains presented below share a single source sample, sequenced in a study of cytomegalovirus exposure and HLA in healthy donors. 13 Jbeta primers and 60 Vbeta primers were used for the PCR. Data came from immunoSEQ multiplex PCR; TCRdb stores just in-frame clones and leaves some out. The profile shows 150,000 to 200,000 clones, roughly 80% of them singletons. Sequenced material: PBMCs. Receptor source: a male donor in good health and CMV-seronegative.

The chain carries TRBV7-9 and TRBJ1-6; 8 bases match TRBD1. The trim removed 5 bases at V and 7 bases at J, leaving 7 bases unmatched. CDR1 is SEHNR and CDR2 is FQNEAQ in the germline V gene (reference sequence). The CDR3 runs 15 residues. The CDR3 coding sequence is TGTGCCAGCAGCCTCGGGACAGGTAGAAATTCACCCCTCCACTTT. Protein: CASSLGTGRNSPLHF. Based on the CDR3 plus reference TRBV7-9 and TRBJ1-6, the full variable domain is DTGVSQNPRHKITKRGQNVTFRCDPISEHNRLYWYRQTLGQGPEFLTYFQNEAQLEKSRLLSDRFSAERPKGSFSTLEIQRTEQGDSAMYLCASSLGTGRNSPLHFGNGTRLTVT.

The rearrangement joins TRBV10-3 to TRBJ2-7, with 11 bases that match TRBD1. Per germline, CDR1 ENHRY and CDR2 SYGVKD. V gave up 3 bases and J gave up 4 bases; unmatched junction bases: 2. This CDR3 contains 14 residues. In nucleotides, the CDR3 is TGTGCCATCAGTGATGGGACAGGGGGTTACGAGCAGTACTTC. Amino acids: CAISDGTGGYEQYF.

This sequence joins TRBV14 and TRBJ2-1; 9 nucleotides line up with TRBD2. V shed 3 bases and J 4 bases; nucleotides not matched to a gene: 10. CDR3 length: 17 amino acids. CDR1 SGHDN and CDR2 FVKESK come from the germline V gene. In nucleotides, the CDR3 is TGTGCCAGCAGCCATGCGCTGGGGCTAGCGGGATACAATGAGCAGTTCTTC. Translated: CASSHALGLAGYNEQFF.

This clone has more than one count but fewer than ten. The rearrangement links TRBV6-5 to TRBJ2-3; the D is unclear. CDR1 MNHEY and CDR2 SVGAGI come from the germline V gene. V was pared by 5 bases and J by 0 bases, with 9 bases between. The CDR3 covers 14 residues. For the CDR3, the DNA is TGTGCCAGCAGTACCCGACTCAGCACAGATACGCAGTATTTT. Translated, it gives CASSTRLSTDTQYF.

This clone came up a few times. The V gene is TRBV19, the J gene TRBJ1-3, with 8 positions matching TRBD1. This CDR3 spans 15 amino acids. Germline values: CDR1 LNHDA, CDR2 SQIVND (reference sequence). Unmatched junction bases numbered 6, after V lost 4 bases and J lost 4 bases. Here the CDR3 reads CASSTGTGGGNTIYF. In DNA, the CDR3 is TGTGCCAGTAGTACAGGGACAGGCGGAGGAAACACCATATATTTT.

V gene TRBV27 combines with J gene TRBJ1-1, with D possibly TRBD1 on 5 matching bases. The CDR3 is 14 amino acids. From germline, CDR1 is MNHEY and CDR2 SMNVEV (reference sequence). Trimming shortened V by 4 bases and J by 6 bases, and 15 bases separated the two germline ends. CDR3 in amino acids: CASSWGENSPEAFF. The CDR3 DNA sequence: TGTGCCAGCAGTTGGGGGGAGAACAGCCCTGAAGCTTTCTTT.

This clone was seen a handful of times. The genes are TRBV5-1 and TRBJ1-4; D ambiguous. Germline loops: CDR1 SGHRS, CDR2 YFSETQ. This CDR3 region has 15 residues. Trimming pared 0 bases from V and 0 bases from J, leaving 6 bases between. The CDR3 reads CASSLDGPTNEKLFF. In nucleotides, the CDR3 is TGCGCCAGCAGCTTGGACGGTCCAACTAATGAAAAACTGTTTTTT.

The chain combines TRBV7-2 with TRBJ1-5, with a weak D call TRBD1 (6 bases). CDR1 is SGHTA, CDR2 FQGNSA, per germline. This CDR3 is built from 13 residues. Trimming shortened V by 1 base and J by 6 bases, and 7 bases separated the two germline ends. This CDR3 is CASSLEGGQPQHF. The CDR3 DNA reads as TGTGCCAGCAGCTTAGAAGGGGGTCAGCCCCAGCATTTT. The entire variable domain, with the rest obtained from reference TRBV7-2 and TRBJ1-5, is as follows: GAGVSQSPSNKVTEKGKDVELRCDPISGHTALYWYRQSLGQGLEFLIYFQGNSAPDKSGLPSDRFSAERTGGSVSTLTIQRTQQEDSAVYLCASSLEGGQPQHFGDGTRLSIL.

The V gene is TRBV7-9, the J gene TRBJ1-1; possible D gene TRBD1, 6 bases. The CDR3 is 12 amino acids. Germline CDR1 reads SEHNR; CDR2 reads FQNEAQ (reference sequence). Trimming took 6 bases from V and 9 from J, leaving 14 bases between them. CDR3 in DNA: TGTGCCAGCAGAAATATGGACAGTCAAGCTTTCTTT. Its translation: CASRNMDSQAFF.

This rearrangement joins TRBV7-9 to TRBJ2-1; D possibly corresponds to TRBD2 (5 bases). The CDR3 runs 15 residues. The V end lost 6 bases, the J end lost 5 bases, and 17 bases lay between the germline ends. Germline V lookup: CDR1 SEHNR, CDR2 FQNEAQ (reference sequence). The CDR3 loop reads CASSLQAARHNEQFF. The CDR3 DNA reads as TGTGCCAGCAGTCTCCAAGCGGCCCGACACAATGAGCAGTTCTTC.

The chain combines TRBV7-8 with TRBJ2-3; TRBD2 aligns across 12 bases. The CDR3 runs to 17 residues. V lost 8 bases to trimming and J lost 2 bases; unmatched junction nucleotides: 11. Germline V lookup: CDR1 SGHVS, CDR2 FQNEAQ. The CDR3 loop is CASCCRRLAGVTDTQYF. The CDR3 region has the DNA TGTGCCAGCTGCTGCCGACGACTAGCGGGGGTCACAGATACGCAGTATTTT.

The chain couples TRBV5-1 to TRBJ2-7, with D perhaps TRBD2 (6 bases). V lost 5 bases and J 5 bases, leaving 23 bases between the germline ends. Germline V gives CDR1 SGHRS, CDR2 YFSETQ. The length of the CDR3 is 16 residues. CDR3 sequence reads: CASRPAPGRGINEQYF. CDR3 in DNA: TGCGCCAGCAGACCCGCCCCGGGACGGGGGATCAACGAGCAGTACTTC. Combining the CDR3 with reference TRBV5-1 and TRBJ2-7 gives the whole variable domain KAGVTQTPRYLIKTRGQQVTLSCSPISGHRSVSWYQQTPGQGLQFLFEYFSETQRNKGNFPGRFSGRQFSNSRSEMNVSTLELGDSALYLCASRPAPGRGINEQYFGPGTRLTVT.

The chain joins TRBV7-2 to TRBJ1-5; D is ambiguous. The CDR3 loop spans 13 amino acids. The germline CDR1 and CDR2 sequences are SGHTA and FQGNSA. The V end was cut by 5 bases, the J end by 0 bases, with 5 bases between. Here the CDR3 reads CASSDSSNQPQHF. As DNA, the CDR3 is TGTGCCAGCAGCGATAGTAGCAATCAGCCCCAGCATTTT.

The rearrangement joins TRBV15 to TRBJ2-1; TRBD2 matches at 7 bases. Germline lookup yields CDR1 LNHNV and CDR2 YYDKDF (reference sequence). Trimming at V came to 1 base and at J to 7 bases, leaving 4 bases not matched to a gene. CDR3 length equals 14 residues. CDR3 residues: CATSRGGTINEQFF. The CDR3 DNA follows: TGTGCCACCAGCAGAGGAGGGACTATAAATGAGCAGTTCTTC.

The V call is TRBV11-2, the J call TRBJ2-3; 7 positions agree with TRBD1. V lost 5 bases and J lost 2; bases outside the gene matches: 4. This CDR3 is built from 14 residues. Per the germline V gene, CDR1 is SGHAT and CDR2 is FQNNGV. The CDR3 DNA follows: TGTGCCAGCAGCCCGGGACAGTTCACAGATACGCAGTATTTT. Its protein product is CASSPGQFTDTQYF.

This chain joins TRBV4-3 and TRBJ2-3; D remains unclear. The V gene lost 1 base and the J gene lost 0 bases, with 11 bases spanning the gap. In germline, CDR1 is LGHNA, CDR2 YSLEER. This CDR3 contains 16 residues. The CDR3 sequence: CASSQGLGGSTDTQYF. The DNA of the CDR3 is TGCGCCAGCAGCCAAGGGCTAGGCGGAAGCACAGATACGCAGTATTTT.

V is TRBV21-1 and J is TRBJ2-1; the table's D call of TRBD1 was not tested on the DNA. TRBV21-1 is recorded as a pseudogene. CDR3 length: 18 residues. The CDR3 spells CASSKRWAGQNSYNEQFF. DNA of the CDR3: TGTGCCAGCAGCAAACGCTGGGCAGGGCAGAACTCCTACAATGAGCAGTTCTTC.

This clone came up a few times. This chain links TRBV2 with TRBJ1-6, with unresolved D. V lost 7 bases to trimming and J lost 0 bases, with 19 bases between them. The CDR3 is 18 amino acids. Per germline, CDR1 SNHLY and CDR2 FYNNEI. The CDR3 spells CASKSLDLLSSYNSPLHF. CDR3 bases: TGTGCCAGCAAGTCCTTGGACTTGTTGAGCTCCTATAATTCACCCCTCCACTTT.